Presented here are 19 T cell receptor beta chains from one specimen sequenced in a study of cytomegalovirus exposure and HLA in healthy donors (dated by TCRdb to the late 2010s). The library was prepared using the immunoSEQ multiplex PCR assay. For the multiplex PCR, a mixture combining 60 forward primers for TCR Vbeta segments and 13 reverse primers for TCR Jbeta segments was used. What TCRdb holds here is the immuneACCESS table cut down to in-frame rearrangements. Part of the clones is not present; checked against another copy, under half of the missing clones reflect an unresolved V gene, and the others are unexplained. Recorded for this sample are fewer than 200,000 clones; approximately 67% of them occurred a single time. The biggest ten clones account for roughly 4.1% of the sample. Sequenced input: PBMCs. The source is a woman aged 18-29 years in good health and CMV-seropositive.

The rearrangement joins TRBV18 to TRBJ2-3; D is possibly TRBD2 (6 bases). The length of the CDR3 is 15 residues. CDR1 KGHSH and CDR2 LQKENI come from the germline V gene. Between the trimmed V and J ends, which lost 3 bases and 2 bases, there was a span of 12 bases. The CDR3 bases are TGTGCCAGCTCACCCTGGCGGGACTTCACAGATACGCAGTATTTT. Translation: CASSPWRDFTDTQYF.

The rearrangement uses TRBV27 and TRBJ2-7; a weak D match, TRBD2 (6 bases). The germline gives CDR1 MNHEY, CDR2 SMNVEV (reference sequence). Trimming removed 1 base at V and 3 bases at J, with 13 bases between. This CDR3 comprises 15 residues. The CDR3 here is CASSLYSGSYYEQYF. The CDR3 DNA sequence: TGTGCCAGCAGTTTATATAGCGGCAGCTACTACGAGCAGTACTTC.

Here the CDR3 DNA reads TGTGCCAGCCAGCCCTCGATGGGGGGAAACTACAATGAGCAGTTCTTC. It is translated as CASQPSMGGNYNEQFF. This chain connects TRBV28 to TRBJ2-1, with D possibly being TRBD2 (6 bases). V was trimmed by 8 bases and J by 3 bases, leaving 20 bases between them. Germline CDR1 is MDHEN and CDR2 is SYDVKM. The CDR3 is 16 amino acids. Based on the CDR3 plus reference TRBV28 and TRBJ2-1, the full variable domain is DVKVTQSSRYLVKRTGEKVFLECVQDMDHENMFWYRQDPGLGLRLIYFSYDVKMKEKGDIPEGYSVSREKKERFSLILESASTNQTSMYLCASQPSMGGNYNEQFFGPGTRLTVL.

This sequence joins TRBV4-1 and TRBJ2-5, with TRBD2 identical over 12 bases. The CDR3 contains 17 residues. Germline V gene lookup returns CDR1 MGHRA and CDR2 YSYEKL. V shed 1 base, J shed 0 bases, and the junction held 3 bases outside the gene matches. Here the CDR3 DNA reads TGCGCCAGCAGCCAAGGCCTAGCGGGGGGGTACCAAGAGACCCAGTACTTC. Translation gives CASSQGLAGGYQETQYF.

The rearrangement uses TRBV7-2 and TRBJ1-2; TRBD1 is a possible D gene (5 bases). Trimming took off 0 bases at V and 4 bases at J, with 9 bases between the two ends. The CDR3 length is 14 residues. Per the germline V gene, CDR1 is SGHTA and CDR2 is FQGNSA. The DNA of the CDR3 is TGTGCCAGCAGCTTAGCTCAGGGTTTCTATGGCTACACCTTC. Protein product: CASSLAQGFYGYTF.

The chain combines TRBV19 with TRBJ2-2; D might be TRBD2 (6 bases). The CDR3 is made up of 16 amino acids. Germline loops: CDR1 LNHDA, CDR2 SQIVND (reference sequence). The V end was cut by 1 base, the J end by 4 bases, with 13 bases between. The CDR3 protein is CASSIVAGHRTGELFF. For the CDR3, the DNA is TGTGCCAGTAGTATAGTTGCGGGGCATCGCACCGGGGAGCTGTTTTTT.

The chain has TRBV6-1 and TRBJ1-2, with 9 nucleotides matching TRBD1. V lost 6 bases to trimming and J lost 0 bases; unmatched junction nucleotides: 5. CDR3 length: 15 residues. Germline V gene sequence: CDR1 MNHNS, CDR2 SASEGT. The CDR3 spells CASRVGTGSNYGYTF. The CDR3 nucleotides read TGTGCCAGCAGGGTAGGGACAGGGTCTAACTATGGCTACACCTTC.

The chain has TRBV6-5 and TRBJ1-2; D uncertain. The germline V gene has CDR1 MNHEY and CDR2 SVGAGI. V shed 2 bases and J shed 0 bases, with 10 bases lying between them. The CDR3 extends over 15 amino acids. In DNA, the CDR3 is TGTGCCAGCAGTTACAGCCCAGGATCTAACTATGGCTACACCTTC. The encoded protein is CASSYSPGSNYGYTF.

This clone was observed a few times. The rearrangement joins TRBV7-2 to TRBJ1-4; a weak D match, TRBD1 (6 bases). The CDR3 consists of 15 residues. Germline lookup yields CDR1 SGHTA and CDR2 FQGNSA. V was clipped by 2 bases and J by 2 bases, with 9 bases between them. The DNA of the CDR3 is TGTGCCAGCAGCTTATTAGGACAGACTAATGAAAAACTGTTTTTT. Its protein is CASSLLGQTNEKLFF.

CDR3 residues: CASRSHSGSTDTQYF. In nucleotides, the CDR3 is TGTGCCAGCAGATCTCATAGCGGGAGTACAGATACGCAGTATTTT. This sequence joins TRBV6-6 and TRBJ2-3; 9 bases are a match to TRBD2. Per the germline V gene, CDR1 is MNHNY and CDR2 is SVGAGI (reference sequence). V was clipped by 6 bases and J by 3 bases; unmatched bases: 7. CDR3 length equals 15 residues.

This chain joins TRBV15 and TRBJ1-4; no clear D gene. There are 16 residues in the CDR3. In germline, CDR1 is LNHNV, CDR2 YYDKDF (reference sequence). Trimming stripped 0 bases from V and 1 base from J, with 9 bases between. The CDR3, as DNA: TGTGCCACCAGCAGAGATCTGGCCCGAACTAATGAAAAACTGTTTTTT. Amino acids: CATSRDLARTNEKLFF.

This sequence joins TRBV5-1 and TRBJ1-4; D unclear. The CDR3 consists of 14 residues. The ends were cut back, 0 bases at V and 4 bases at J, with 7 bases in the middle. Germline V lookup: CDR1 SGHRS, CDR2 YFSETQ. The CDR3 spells CASSLAGSNEKLFF. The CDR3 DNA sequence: TGCGCCAGCAGCTTGGCCGGGAGTAATGAAAAACTGTTTTTT. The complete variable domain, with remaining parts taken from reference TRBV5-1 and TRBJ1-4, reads KAGVTQTPRYLIKTRGQQVTLSCSPISGHRSVSWYQQTPGQGLQFLFEYFSETQRNKGNFPGRFSGRQFSNSRSEMNVSTLELGDSALYLCASSLAGSNEKLFFGSGTQLSVL.

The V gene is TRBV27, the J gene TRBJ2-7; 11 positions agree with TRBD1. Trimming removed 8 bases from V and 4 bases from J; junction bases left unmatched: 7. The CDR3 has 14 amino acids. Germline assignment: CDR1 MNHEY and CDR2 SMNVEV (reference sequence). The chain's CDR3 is CASGKGQGEYEQYF. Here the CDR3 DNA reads TGTGCCAGCGGCAAGGGACAGGGGGAATACGAGCAGTACTTC.

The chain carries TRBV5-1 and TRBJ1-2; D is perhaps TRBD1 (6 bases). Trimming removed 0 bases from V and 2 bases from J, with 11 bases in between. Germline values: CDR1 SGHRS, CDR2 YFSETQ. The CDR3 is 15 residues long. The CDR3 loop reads CASSLALTGNYGYTF. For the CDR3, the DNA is TGCGCCAGCAGCTTGGCACTTACAGGGAACTATGGCTACACCTTC.

The CDR3 nucleotides read TGTGCCAGCAGTCCGGGAGAAGCGGGAGGCACAGATACGCAGTATTTT. Protein: CASSPGEAGGTDTQYF. This chain joins TRBV28 and TRBJ2-3; 8 positions agree with TRBD2. Germline V lookup: CDR1 MDHEN, CDR2 SYDVKM. Losses at the gene ends were 5 bases for V and 1 base for J; bases not matched to a gene: 8. This CDR3 spans 16 amino acids.

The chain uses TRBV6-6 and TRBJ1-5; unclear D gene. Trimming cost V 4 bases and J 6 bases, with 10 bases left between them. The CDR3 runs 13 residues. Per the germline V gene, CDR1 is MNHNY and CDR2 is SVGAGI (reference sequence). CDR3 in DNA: TGTGCCAGCAGTTTACGAGGGTTTCAGCCCCAGCATTTT. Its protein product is CASSLRGFQPQHF.

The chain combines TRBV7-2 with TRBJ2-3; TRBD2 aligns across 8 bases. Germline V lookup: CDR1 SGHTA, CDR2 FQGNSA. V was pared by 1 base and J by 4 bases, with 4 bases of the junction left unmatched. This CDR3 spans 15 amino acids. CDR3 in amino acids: CASSLERTSSDTQYF. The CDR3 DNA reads TGTGCCAGCAGCTTAGAGAGGACTAGCTCAGATACGCAGTATTTT.

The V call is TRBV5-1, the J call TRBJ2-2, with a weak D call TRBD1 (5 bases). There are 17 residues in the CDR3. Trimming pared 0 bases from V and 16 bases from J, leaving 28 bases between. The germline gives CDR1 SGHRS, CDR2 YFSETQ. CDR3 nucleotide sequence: TGCGCCAGCAGCTTGGAGGCGCAGTCTAACAGGTTCGCCGTTCGGTTTTTT. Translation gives CASSLEAQSNRFAVRFF.

The CDR3 region is CASSLGGLGLAAFNEQFF. In nucleotides, the CDR3 is TGTGCCAGCAGCTTGGGAGGGTTGGGGCTAGCGGCCTTCAATGAGCAGTTCTTC. The J gene is TRBJ2-1, the V gene TRBV5-4, with 7 bases aligning to TRBD2. The germline V gene has CDR1 SGHNT and CDR2 YYREEE (reference sequence). The CDR3 has 18 residues. The J segment lost 6 bases and the V segment lost 0 bases, leaving 15 bases of the junction unmatched.